This entry lists 32 T cell receptor beta chains sequenced from one sample in a study of T cells in Graves' hyperthyroidism and ophthalmopathy. TCR beta CDR3 regions were amplified from RNA. First-round RT-PCR targeting the TCR CDR3 was performed with the HTBI primer set. TCRdb re-called the multiplex PCR reads through MiXCR, storing one row per CDR3 protein. The sample includes approximately 640,000 distinct CDR3 sequences, around 15% seen only once; the top ten take 3% to 4.5%. Material for sequencing was blood. These receptors all come from a woman aged 25 to 39 with Graves' hyperthyroidism.

The chain carries TRBV19 and TRBJ2-2; D unclear. Trimming shortened V by 2 bases and J by 3 bases, and 4 bases separated the two germline ends. CDR3 length equals 13 residues. Germline V gene lookup returns CDR1 LNHDA and CDR2 SQIVND (reference sequence). DNA for the CDR3: TGTGCCAGTAGTATAACGGACACCGGGGAGCTGTTTTTT. It codes for CASSITDTGELFF.

This clonotype appeared many times. The genes are TRBV12-3 or TRBV12-4 and TRBJ2-1; weak D call: TRBD1 (6 bases). The length of the CDR3 is 15 residues. Trimming pared 6 bases from V and 6 bases from J, leaving 18 bases between. CDR3 sequence reads: CASSRRGLGGNEQFF. In DNA, the CDR3 is TGTGCCAGCAGCCGGAGAGGCTTAGGGGGCAATGAGCAGTTCTTC.

This clonotype was counted a few times. The chain links TRBV10-3 to TRBJ2-3; D gene uncertain. This CDR3 region has 12 residues. CDR1 is ENHRY, CDR2 SYGVKD, per germline. V lost 4 bases to trimming and J lost 4 bases, with 6 bases between them. Here the CDR3 reads CAISGQADTQYF. The CDR3 DNA sequence: TGTGCCATCAGTGGTCAGGCAGATACGCAGTATTTT.

In this sample, this clonotype turned up many times. The rearrangement joins TRBV3-1 to TRBJ2-5; 8 bases are a match to TRBD1. This CDR3 is built from 15 residues. J gave up 5 bases and V 3 bases, and 8 bases lay outside the gene matches. The germline V gene encodes CDR1 LGHDT and CDR2 YNNKEL (reference sequence). The CDR3 bases are TGTGCCAGCAGCCACCTGACAGGGGCGACGGAGACCCAGTACTTC. Its protein product is CASSHLTGATETQYF.

There are many counts of this clonotype. V usage is TRBV2 and J usage is TRBJ1-4; 10 bases align to TRBD1. V lost 8 bases to trimming and J lost 4 bases; unmatched junction nucleotides: 4. From germline, CDR1 is SNHLY and CDR2 FYNNEI. The CDR3 sequence is 14 residues long. CDR3: CASLWDRGNEKLFF. The CDR3 DNA reads as TGTGCCAGCCTCTGGGACAGGGGTAATGAAAAACTGTTTTTT.

The table lists this clonotype with many counts. The chain recombines TRBV18 with TRBJ2-3; unclear D gene. The CDR3 contains 13 residues. V was cut by 3 bases and J by 4 bases, with 8 bases left in between. Germline loops: CDR1 KGHSH, CDR2 LQKENI. The CDR3 here is CASSPGFADTQYF. In DNA, the CDR3 is TGTGCCAGCTCACCGGGATTCGCAGATACGCAGTATTTT.

This clonotype has a count of ten or more. The J gene is TRBJ1-1, the V gene TRBV6-1, with 7 bases fitting TRBD1. The CDR3 length is 13 residues. Unmatched junction bases numbered 5, after V lost 6 bases and J lost 4 bases. Germline loops: CDR1 MNHNS, CDR2 SASEGT. Here the CDR3 DNA reads TGTGCCAGCAGACCAGGGGGTCGCACTGAAGCTTTCTTT. Its protein is CASRPGGRTEAFF.

This clonotype came up a few times. The CDR3 region is CSAQTGPGANVLTF. CDR3 sequence (DNA): TGCAGTGCCCAGACAGGGCCTGGGGCCAACGTCCTGACTTTC. V gene TRBV20-1 combines with J gene TRBJ2-6; 7 bases are a match to TRBD1. The CDR3 length is 14 residues. The J segment lost 2 bases and the V segment lost 6 bases, leaving 4 bases of the junction unmatched. Germline V gives CDR1 DFQATT, CDR2 SNEGSKA (reference sequence).

This clonotype was detected many times. This chain uses TRBV5-1 with TRBJ2-3; 8 nucleotides agree with TRBD1. From germline, CDR1 is SGHRS and CDR2 YFSETQ. CDR3 size: 14 residues. The junction had 4 bases not matched to a gene; V was cut back by 2 bases and J by 5 bases. This CDR3 is CASSLRTGQDTQYF. The CDR3, as DNA: TGCGCCAGCAGCTTACGGACAGGGCAAGATACGCAGTATTTT.

This rearrangement joins TRBV13 to TRBJ2-1; 7 nucleotides agree with TRBD2. CDR3 length equals 16 residues. The junction had 11 bases not matched to a gene; V was cut back by 1 base and J by 8 bases. Germline V gene lookup returns CDR1 PRHDT and CDR2 FYEKMQ (reference sequence). The CDR3 reads CASSLVETSGTYEQFF. CDR3 in DNA: TGTGCCAGCAGCTTAGTTGAAACCAGCGGGACGTATGAGCAGTTCTTC.

This clonotype came up many times. This chain links TRBV5-1 with TRBJ2-1; no firm D call. Trimming cost V 2 bases and J 6 bases, with 12 bases left between them. The germline CDR1 and CDR2 sequences are SGHRS and YFSETQ. The CDR3 is 14 amino acids. The CDR3 sequence is CASSLDPQANEQFF. CDR3 DNA sequence: TGCGCCAGCAGCTTAGATCCACAAGCCAATGAGCAGTTCTTC.

This clonotype showed up just a few times. The rearrangement uses TRBV27 and TRBJ1-2; D gene uncertain. Trimming took 0 bases from V and 4 from J, leaving 9 bases between them. In germline, CDR1 is MNHEY, CDR2 SMNVEV (reference sequence). This CDR3 contains 14 residues. Here the CDR3 reads CASSLSGSFYGYTF. The CDR3 DNA sequence: TGTGCCAGCAGTTTATCGGGAAGTTTCTATGGCTACACCTTC.

The gene calls are TRBV6-1 and TRBJ2-7, with a tentative D call TRBD2 (5 bases). Trimming shortened V by 2 bases and J by 2 bases, and 10 bases separated the two germline ends. The CDR3 consists of 14 residues. From germline, CDR1 is MNHNS and CDR2 SASEGT. The CDR3 sequence: CASSESELAYEQYF. The CDR3 region has the DNA TGTGCCAGCAGTGAAAGTGAACTAGCCTACGAGCAGTACTTC.

This clonotype was seen only a few times. The chain carries TRBV12-3 or TRBV12-4 and TRBJ2-4; the match to TRBD2 covers 14 bases. The V and J ends lost 6 bases and 0 bases, in that order; junction bases with no gene match: 10. This CDR3 comprises 19 residues. Here the CDR3 DNA reads TGTGCCAGCAGGTACACCGGGACTAGCGGGAGCTCAGCCAAAAACATTCAGTACTTC. Protein: CASRYTGTSGSSAKNIQYF.

This chain connects TRBV19 to TRBJ2-3; 7 nucleotides match TRBD1. Germline values: CDR1 LNHDA, CDR2 SQIVND (reference sequence). This CDR3 region has 13 residues. Losses at the gene ends were 9 bases for V and 6 bases for J; bases not matched to a gene: 9. CDR3 DNA: TGTGCCAGCTCGGGACAGCCCTCCGATACGCAGTATTTT. It is translated as CASSGQPSDTQYF. The full variable domain, its missing parts supplied by reference TRBV19 and TRBJ2-3, is DGGITQSPKYLFRKEGQNVTLSCEQNLNHDAMYWYRQDPGQGLRLIYYSQIVNDFQKGDIAEGYSVSREKKESFPLTVTSAQKNPTAFYLCASSGQPSDTQYFGPGTRLTVL.

This clonotype was seen just once. The J gene is TRBJ1-2, the V gene TRBV5-5; no clear D gene. Trimming stripped 1 base from V and 7 bases from J, with 14 bases between. The CDR3 extends over 14 amino acids. Looked up from germline, CDR1 is SGHKS and CDR2 is YYEKEE (reference sequence). The CDR3 protein is CASSLIVKGGGYTF. The CDR3 nucleotides read TGTGCCAGCAGCTTGATCGTTAAGGGAGGTGGCTACACCTTC.

This clonotype was picked up a small number of times. The gene calls are TRBV5-1 and TRBJ2-7; a possible D gene is TRBD1 (6 bases). The CDR3 spans 15 residues. CDR1 and CDR2 from the germline V gene are SGHRS and YFSETQ. V lost 2 bases to trimming and J lost 3 bases, with 15 bases between them. CDR3 DNA: TGCGCCAGCAGCTTCCATAGTAACAGGGTCTACGAGCAGTACTTC. Translating gives CASSFHSNRVYEQYF.

The chain employs TRBV9 and TRBJ2-1; no reliable D call. The CDR3 contains 13 residues. Trimming took off 4 bases at V and 5 bases at J, with 10 bases between the two ends. Looked up from germline, CDR1 is SGDLS and CDR2 is YYNGEE. The chain's CDR3 is CASSFRLDNEQFF. The CDR3 coding sequence is TGTGCCAGCAGCTTCCGACTGGACAATGAGCAGTTCTTC.

The V call is TRBV9, the J call TRBJ2-4; 8 bases map to TRBD2. This CDR3 is built from 16 residues. Germline V lookup: CDR1 SGDLS, CDR2 YYNGEE. V shed 0 bases and J 1 base; nucleotides not matched to a gene: 3. The CDR3 DNA sequence: TGTGCCAGCAGCGTAGGGCGGGAGGTGGCCAAAAACATTCAGTACTTC. Its translation is CASSVGREVAKNIQYF.

This clonotype has a single count. Given the absence of the conserved phenylalanine or tryptophan at the CDR3 end, a read error is likely. The chain couples TRBV7-9 to TRBJ2-7; D uncertain. The ends were cut back, 4 bases at V and 0 bases at J, with 4 bases in the middle. The CDR3 sequence is 12 residues long. CDR1 and CDR2 (germline): SEHNR, FQNEAQ (reference sequence). The CDR3 loop is CASSYTSYEQYL. The DNA for the CDR3 is TGTGCCAGCAGCTATACCTCCTACGAGCAGTACCTC.

This clonotype was detected ten times or more. The chain couples TRBV12-3 or TRBV12-4 to TRBJ2-3; unclear D gene. This CDR3 contains 16 residues. Trimming took 1 base from V and 1 from J, leaving 12 bases between them. The CDR3 coding sequence is TGTGCCAGCAGTTTAGTCGCGATCCTAGGCACAGATACGCAGTATTTT. Translation gives CASSLVAILGTDTQYF.

The genes are TRBV25-1 and TRBJ2-5; 8 bases fit TRBD2. The length of the CDR3 is 15 residues. Germline CDR1 reads MGHDK; CDR2 reads SYGVNS. Trimming took 4 bases from V and 4 from J; bases not matched to a gene: 8. The CDR3 sequence: CASSASGTRGETQYF. In nucleotides, the CDR3 is TGTGCCAGCAGTGCCTCCGGGACTAGGGGAGAGACCCAGTACTTC.

This chain connects TRBV12-3 or TRBV12-4 to TRBJ2-4; D possibly matches TRBD1 or TRBD2 (5 bases each). Trimming removed 3 bases from V and 10 bases from J, with 13 bases in between. This CDR3 is built from 13 residues. DNA for the CDR3: TGTGCCAGCAGTTTCGGGGCACAGAGTATTCAGTACTTC. Protein product: CASSFGAQSIQYF.

Of note for this clonotype: This could be a read error, since a much larger clone is one nucleotide away. J is TRBJ2-7 and V is TRBV7-9; 8 nucleotides match TRBD2. Germline V gene data show CDR1 as SEHNR and CDR2 as FQNEAQ (reference sequence). The CDR3 extends over 15 amino acids. CDR3 residues: CASGLVRGLGYEQYF. As DNA, the CDR3 is TGTGCCAGCGGCTTAGTTAGGGGACTAGGCTACGAGCAGTACTTC.

This clonotype was recorded at least ten times. V gene TRBV11-2 combines with J gene TRBJ2-7, with D uncertain. The V and J ends lost 1 base and 0 bases respectively, with 10 bases between them. Germline CDR1 reads SGHAT; CDR2 reads FQNNGV. The CDR3 is 15 amino acids. The CDR3 DNA is TGTGCCAGCAGCTTAGTAGCAGCGAGCTCCTACGAGCAGTACTTC. This gives the protein CASSLVAASSYEQYF.

Many counts were recorded for this clonotype. This sequence joins TRBV20-1 and TRBJ1-2, with D hard to call. The CDR3 length is 15 residues. Germline V gene data show CDR1 as DFQATT and CDR2 as SNEGSKA (reference sequence). V gave up 0 bases and J gave up 7 bases, with 18 bases separating them. This chain's CDR3 is CSARDRVDGRIGYTF. As DNA, the CDR3 is TGCAGTGCTAGAGATCGGGTAGACGGCCGAATTGGCTACACCTTC.

The table lists this clonotype with many counts. V gene TRBV20-1 combines with J gene TRBJ2-1; D could derive from TRBD1 or TRBD2 (5 bases each). Looked up from germline, CDR1 is DFQATT and CDR2 is SNEGSKA (reference sequence). The CDR3 has 13 residues. V was shortened by 6 bases and J by 0 bases, with 9 bases between the two germline ends. The DNA of the CDR3 is TGCAGTGCGGGACGTCTCTCCTACAATGAGCAGTTCTTC. It is translated as CSAGRLSYNEQFF.

In its sample, this clonotype was seen many times. The gene calls are TRBV6-1 and TRBJ2-7, with D unresolved. The CDR3 has 12 amino acids. CDR1 MNHNS and CDR2 SASEGT come from the germline V gene. Trimming took 6 bases from V and 4 from J, leaving 10 bases between them. CDR3 sequence reads: CASRGPLYEQYF. The CDR3 DNA reads TGTGCCAGCAGGGGCCCTCTTTACGAGCAGTACTTC.

The chain carries TRBV29-1 and TRBJ2-2; TRBD2 is a possible D gene (6 bases). Per germline, CDR1 SQVTM and CDR2 ANQGSEA. V shed 3 bases and J shed 3 bases, with 11 bases lying between them. The CDR3 extends over 14 amino acids. CDR3 protein: CSVDGRHDTGELFF. The CDR3 bases are TGCAGCGTTGACGGGAGACACGACACCGGGGAGCTGTTTTTT.

The V and J genes are TRBV7-2 and TRBJ2-1; D gene unclear. Germline CDR1 and CDR2: SGHTA and FQGNSA. V shed 2 bases and J shed 5 bases, with 13 bases lying between them. This CDR3 region has 15 residues. The CDR3 nucleotides are TGTGCCAGCAGCTTACACGAGGCCTTCCACAATGAGCAGTTCTTC. Translation gives CASSLHEAFHNEQFF.

This clonotype was recorded many times. The chain links TRBV7-9 to TRBJ2-5; unclear D gene. The length of the CDR3 is 11 residues. Germline V gene lookup returns CDR1 SEHNR and CDR2 FQNEAQ (reference sequence). The germline V and J ends were trimmed by 6 bases and 5 bases, with 7 bases remaining between them. The CDR3 DNA reads TGTGCCAGCAGTCGGATGGAGACCCAGTACTTC. Translation: CASSRMETQYF.

This clonotype was seen a handful of times. This chain links TRBV12-3 or TRBV12-4 with TRBJ2-5; 9 nucleotides match TRBD2. V gave up 5 bases and J gave up 5 bases; unmatched junction bases: 12. The CDR3 has 16 amino acids. The CDR3 coding sequence is TGTGCCAGCAGTAAAAACATAGCGGGAGCAACGGAGACCCAGTACTTC. Its protein is CASSKNIAGATETQYF.